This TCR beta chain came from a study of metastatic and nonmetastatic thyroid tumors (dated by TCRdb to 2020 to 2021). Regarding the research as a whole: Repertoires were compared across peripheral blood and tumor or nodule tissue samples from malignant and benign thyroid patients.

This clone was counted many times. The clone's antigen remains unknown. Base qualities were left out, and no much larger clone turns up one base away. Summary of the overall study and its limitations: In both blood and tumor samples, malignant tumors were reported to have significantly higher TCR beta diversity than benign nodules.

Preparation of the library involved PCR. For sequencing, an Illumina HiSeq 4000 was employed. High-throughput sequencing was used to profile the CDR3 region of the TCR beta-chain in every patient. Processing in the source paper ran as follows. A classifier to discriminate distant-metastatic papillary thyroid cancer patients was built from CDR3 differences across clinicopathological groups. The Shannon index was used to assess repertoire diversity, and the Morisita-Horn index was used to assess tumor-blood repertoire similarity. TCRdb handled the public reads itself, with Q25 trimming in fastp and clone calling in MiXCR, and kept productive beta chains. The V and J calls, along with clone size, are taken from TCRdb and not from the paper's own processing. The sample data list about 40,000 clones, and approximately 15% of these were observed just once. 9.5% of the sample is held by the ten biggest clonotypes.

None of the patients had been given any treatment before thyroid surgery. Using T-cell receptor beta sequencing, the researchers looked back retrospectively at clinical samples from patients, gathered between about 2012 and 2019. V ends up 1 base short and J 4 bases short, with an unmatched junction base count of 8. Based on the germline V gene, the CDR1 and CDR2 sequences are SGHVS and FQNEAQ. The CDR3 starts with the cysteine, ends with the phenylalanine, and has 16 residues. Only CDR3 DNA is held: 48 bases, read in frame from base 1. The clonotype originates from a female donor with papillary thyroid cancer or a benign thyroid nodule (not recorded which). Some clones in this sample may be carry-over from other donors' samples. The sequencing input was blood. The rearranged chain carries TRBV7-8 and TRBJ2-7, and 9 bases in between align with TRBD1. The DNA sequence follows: TGTGCCAGCAGCTTAGTGGACAGGGGACTTTTTTACGAGCAGTACTTC. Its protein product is CASSLVDRGLFYEQYF.